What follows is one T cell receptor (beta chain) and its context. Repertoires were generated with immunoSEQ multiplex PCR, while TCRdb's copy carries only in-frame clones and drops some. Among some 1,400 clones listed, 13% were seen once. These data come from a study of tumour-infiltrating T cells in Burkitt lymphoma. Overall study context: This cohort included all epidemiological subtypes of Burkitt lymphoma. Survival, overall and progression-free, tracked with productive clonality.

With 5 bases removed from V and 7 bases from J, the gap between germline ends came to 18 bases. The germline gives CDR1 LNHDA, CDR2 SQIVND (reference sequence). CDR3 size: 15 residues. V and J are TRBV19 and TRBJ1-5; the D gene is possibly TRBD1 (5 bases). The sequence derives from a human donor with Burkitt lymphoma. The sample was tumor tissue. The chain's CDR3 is CASSSEGQGGQPQHF. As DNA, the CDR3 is TGTGCCAGTAGTTCGGAGGGGCAGGGCGGGCAGCCCCAGCATTTT. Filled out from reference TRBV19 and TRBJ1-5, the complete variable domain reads DGGITQSPKYLFRKEGQNVTLSCEQNLNHDAMYWYRQDPGQGLRLIYYSQIVNDFQKGDIAEGYSVSREKKESFPLTVTSAQKNPTAFYLCASSSEGQGGQPQHFGDGTRLSIL.